This is a list of T cell receptor beta chains from one sample in a study of cytomegalovirus exposure and HLA in healthy donors. Sequencing used immunoSEQ multiplex PCR; TCRdb keeps in-frame clones, though not all of them. The data hold some 170,000 clones, with around 96% observed a single time. Sequencing input: PBMCs. These TCRs come from a woman younger than 30 in good health and CMV-seronegative. CDR3s include the opening cysteine and the closing phenylalanine or tryptophan. The D gene is left open where the match is weak. Not every row has a clone size; where given, it reads once, few, many or a size class.

size	length	V	J	D	DNA	CDR3
-	13	TRBV6-1	TRBJ2-5	TRBD2	TGTGCCAGCAGCGGTGGACTAGCTGAGACCCAGTACTTC	CASSGGLAETQYF
-	15	TRBV5-8	TRBJ1-1	-	TGTGCCAGCAGCTTCTGGGCAGGGGTGAACACTGAAGCTTTCTTT	CASSFWAGVNTEAFF
-	15	TRBV10-3	TRBJ1-1	-	TGTGCCATCAGTGAGGAGGACAGAACCAACACTGAAGCTTTCTTT	CAISEEDRTNTEAFF
-	14	TRBV5-5	TRBJ2-7	-	TGTGCCAGCAGCTTTTTTTCCCCTATCGAGGAGCAGTACTTC	CASSFFSPIEEQYF
-	17	TRBV7-2	TRBJ2-3	TRBD2	TGTGCCAGCAGCTTAGATCCAGCGGGGGGGTATACAGATACGCAGTATTTT	CASSLDPAGGYTDTQYF
-	16	TRBV5-1	TRBJ2-3	-	TGCGCCAGCAGCTTGGAACTAGCTTCTAGCACAGATACGCAGTATTTT	CASSLELASSTDTQYF
-	15	TRBV5-5	TRBJ2-1	-	TGTGCCAGCAGCCCAACTCGGGTCATAGTCCGTGAGCAGTTCTTC	CASSPTRVIVREQFF
once	17	TRBV11-1	TRBJ2-7	TRBD2	TGTGCCAGCAGCCCACCGGGACTAGCGGACAGCTCCTACGAGCAGTACTTC	CASSPPGLADSSYEQYF
-	15	TRBV5-5	TRBJ2-7	TRBD2	TGTGCCAGCAGCCCCGTAGTAGCGGGGTCCCACGAGCAGTACTTC	CASSPVVAGSHEQYF
-	16	TRBV9	TRBJ2-1	-	TGTGCCAGCAGCGTAGTTTCGGTGAGCTCCTACAATGAGCAGTTCTTC	CASSVVSVSSYNEQFF
-	18	TRBV4-1	TRBJ1-5	-	TGCGCCAGCAGCCAAAATGACCCACACGAGGAGAGCAATCAGCCCCAGCATTTT	CASSQNDPHEESNQPQHF
-	17	TRBV10-3	TRBJ1-2	TRBD1	TGTGCCATCAGTGACCTCAAGGCAGGGGGCCTGAGCTATGGCTACACCTTC	CAISDLKAGGLSYGYTF
-	17	TRBV7-9	TRBJ2-5	TRBD2	TGTGCCAGCAGCTTACGGGCTAGCGGGGGCCCTAAAGAGACCCAGTACTTC	CASSLRASGGPKETQYF
-	17	TRBV5-4	TRBJ2-5	TRBD1	TGTGCCAGCAGCTTGAACCCCCCCGGGACAGGCCAAGAGACCCAGTACTTC	CASSLNPPGTGQETQYF
once	17	TRBV4-1	TRBJ2-7	TRBD1	TGCGCCAGCAGCCCGAACTTCCCGGGACAGGGGTCCTACGAGCAGTACTTC	CASSPNFPGQGSYEQYF
-	12	TRBV9	TRBJ1-2	-	TGTGCCAGCAGCCTACAGGTCTATGGCTACACCTTC	CASSLQVYGYTF
-	16	TRBV30	TRBJ2-3	-	TGTGCCTGGAGTGGGGGGGGCAGACCTAGCACAGATACGCAGTATTTT	CAWSGGGRPSTDTQYF
-	14	TRBV29-1	TRBJ1-2	TRBD1	TGCAGCGTCAGGGTAGGGGACAGGGGAGATGGCTACACCTTC	CSVRVGDRGDGYTF
-	18	TRBV6-1	TRBJ2-6	-	TGTGCCAGCAGTGACGGCCGGGTGATACACTCTGGGGCCAACGTCCTGACTTTC	CASSDGRVIHSGANVLTF
-	15	TRBV6-4	TRBJ2-1	TRBD2	TGTGCCAGCAGTGTTAACGGGGGGGCCCCCAATGAGCAGTTCTTC	CASSVNGGAPNEQFF
once	15	TRBV6-5	TRBJ1-1	-	TGTGCCAGCAGTTACGGCAGACAGGCGAACACTGAAGCTTTCTTT	CASSYGRQANTEAFF
-	15	TRBV5-1	TRBJ1-2	-	TGCGCCAGCAGCTTAGCTACAACGGGGTCCTATGGCTACACCTTC	CASSLATTGSYGYTF
few	12	TRBV7-2	TRBJ1-1	TRBD1	TGTGCCAGCAGCTGGACAGGGGCTGAAGCTTTCTTT	CASSWTGAEAFF
-	15	TRBV9	TRBJ2-3	TRBD1	TGTGCCAGCAGCGCCTGGGGGACAGCCACAGATACGCAGTATTTT	CASSAWGTATDTQYF
-	15	TRBV27	TRBJ2-7	TRBD1	TGTGCCAGCAGTATATCCGGGACAGGGTCGAGCGAGCAGTACTTC	CASSISGTGSSEQYF
-	16	TRBV2	TRBJ2-5	TRBD2	TGTGCCAGCAGTGAAGTGACTAGCGGGGGTGCGGAGACCCAGTACTTC	CASSEVTSGGAETQYF
-	13	TRBV7-9	TRBJ2-1	-	TGTGCCAGCAGCCCTCAGGGACTCAATGAGCAGTTCTTC	CASSPQGLNEQFF
-	13	TRBV10-2	TRBJ1-1	-	TGCGCCAGCAAATACGGTCCCCGCGGGGAAGCTTTCTTT	CASKYGPRGEAFF
-	15	TRBV19	TRBJ2-2	TRBD1	TGTGCCAGTGGCCGGGACAGGGACTACACCGGGGAGCTGTTTTTT	CASGRDRDYTGELFF
-	15	TRBV19	TRBJ1-1	-	TGTGCCAGTAGTATAGGGCCAGAAATGAACACTGAAGCTTTCTTT	CASSIGPEMNTEAFF
once	17	TRBV27	TRBJ2-5	TRBD2	TGTGCCAGCACCCCGGGACTAGCGGGGGCGGGGGCGGAGACCCAGTACTTC	CASTPGLAGAGAETQYF
-	15	TRBV19	TRBJ2-7	TRBD1	TGTGCCAGTAGTATAGCCCTGGGACAGACCTACGAGCAGTACTTC	CASSIALGQTYEQYF
-	14	TRBV29-1	TRBJ1-2	-	TGCAGCGTTGAAGTGGTGGGGCTCGGCTATGGCTACACCTTC	CSVEVVGLGYGYTF
-	15	TRBV5-5	TRBJ1-5	-	TGTGCCAGCAGCTTGGGGGACATTGGGAATCAGCCCCAGCATTTT	CASSLGDIGNQPQHF
-	16	TRBV5-5	TRBJ1-2	-	TGTGCCAGCAGCCCTGATTCAGGGATGGCGCCCTATGGCTACACCTTC	CASSPDSGMAPYGYTF
-	14	TRBV5-5	TRBJ2-7	TRBD1	TGTGCCAGCAGCTTGGGGACAGGGACCTACGAGCAGTACTTC	CASSLGTGTYEQYF
-	13	TRBV7-3	TRBJ2-7	-	TGTGCCAGCAGCTCCGGGGTTGACAACGAGCAGTACTTC	CASSSGVDNEQYF
-	14	TRBV19	TRBJ1-6	TRBD1	TGTGCCAGTTCGGGACAGGGGGCGAATTCACCCCTCCACTTT	CASSGQGANSPLHF
-	11	TRBV20-1	TRBJ1-2	-	TGCAGTGCCCGGCGGGACTATGGCTACACCTTC	CSARRDYGYTF
once	17	TRBV5-6	TRBJ1-3	-	TGTGCCAGCAGCCCGACCTGGGACTCCGGCTCTGGAAACACCATATATTTT	CASSPTWDSGSGNTIYF
-	14	TRBV5-1	TRBJ1-1	-	TGCGCCAGTAAAACAGGGCCCATGAACACTGAAGCTTTCTTT	CASKTGPMNTEAFF
-	12	TRBV18	TRBJ1-5	-	TGTGCCAGCTCAACGGAGCGTCAGCCCCAGCATTTT	CASSTERQPQHF
once	17	TRBV5-8	TRBJ2-4	-	TGTGCCAGCAGCTCGAACAGGGGGGGTATCCTCGGAAACATTCAGTACTTC	CASSSNRGGILGNIQYF
-	16	TRBV4-2	TRBJ1-2	-	TGTGCCAGCAGCCAAGAGGCCAGGGGATCTAACTATGGCTACACCTTC	CASSQEARGSNYGYTF
-	13	TRBV2	TRBJ1-2	-	TGTGCCAGCAGTGTCACAGGGTCATATGGCTACACCTTC	CASSVTGSYGYTF